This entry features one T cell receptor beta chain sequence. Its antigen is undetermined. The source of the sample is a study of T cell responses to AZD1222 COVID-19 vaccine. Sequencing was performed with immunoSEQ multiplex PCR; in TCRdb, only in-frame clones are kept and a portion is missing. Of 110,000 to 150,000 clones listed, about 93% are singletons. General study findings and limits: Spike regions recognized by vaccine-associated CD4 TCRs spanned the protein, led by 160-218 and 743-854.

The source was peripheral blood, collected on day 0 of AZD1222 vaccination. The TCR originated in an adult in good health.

CDR3 amino acids: CASSHAGTSGEETQYF. DNA of the CDR3: TGTGCCAGCAGCCATGCCGGGACTAGCGGGGAAGAGACCCAGTACTTC. The rearrangement links TRBV4-2 to TRBJ2-5; 13 positions agree with TRBD2. V dropped 3 bases and J dropped 3; count of bases not matched to a gene: 4. This CDR3 contains 16 residues. Germline V gives CDR1 LGHNA, CDR2 YNFKEQ.